This T cell receptor beta chain was captured in a study of regulatory T cells in long-lasting Graves disease. Regarding the study as a whole: Patients with persistent disease shared 2,700 or so public clonotypes, outpacing the roughly 1,000 shared by new patients. Samples came from peripheral blood alone, without thyroid tissue. Gene preferences differed: TRBV28, TRBJ1-2, TRBJ2-5 in persistent cases.

Assembly of TCR beta libraries relied on iRepertoire HTBI primers together with Arm-PCR of CDR3 regions. TCRdb passed the multiplex PCR reads through MiXCR, listing each CDR3 protein once. The top ten clones hold approximately 24% of a sample with approximately 230,000 distinct CDR3 sequences, approximately 20% of them seen once. Described time point: newly diagnosed GD, antithyroid drugs for less than 3 months. RNA extracted from PBMCs served as the sequencing template. This CDR3 comprises 16 residues. The germline gives CDR1 LNHDA, CDR2 SQIVND (reference sequence). The V gene end was trimmed by 4 bases and the J gene end by 5 bases; junction bases not matched to a gene: 10. This clonotype was picked up many times. The antigen is not known.

The source material was peripheral blood mononuclear cells (PBMCs), sampled at new diagnosis, from a patient treated with antithyroid drugs. This receptor was obtained from a female donor with Graves disease. The V gene is TRBV19, the J gene TRBJ2-1; 8 positions match TRBD2. The chain's CDR3 is CASSSLQRELDNEQFF. The CDR3 nucleotides read TGTGCCAGTAGTAGCCTCCAGCGGGAGCTCGACAATGAGCAGTTCTTC.